The 24 T cell receptor beta chains given below trace back to one sample, sequenced in a study of long-term antiretroviral therapy in people with HIV. Sequencing used immunoSEQ v3.0 at survey level. Generated by immunoSEQ multiplex PCR, the TCRdb table keeps only in-frame clones and is missing some. The sample consists of 14,000 or so clones, under 80% of them appearing once. The sample consisted of unsorted PBMCs, taken 3.1 years after starting antiretroviral therapy. Every receptor here comes from a middle-aged man with HIV.

The count of this clone is one. The chain recombines TRBV18 with TRBJ2-1; no clear D. V was shortened by 2 bases and J by 1 base, with 6 bases between the two germline ends. The V gene's germline CDR1 is KGHSH and CDR2 LQKENI. The CDR3 spans 14 residues. The CDR3 sequence is CASSPKVSYNEQFF. CDR3 DNA sequence: TGTGCCAGCTCACCAAAGGTTTCCTACAATGAGCAGTTCTTC.

V and J are TRBV4-1 and TRBJ2-7, with TRBD1 identical over 8 bases. CDR1 and CDR2 (germline): MGHRA, YSYEKL. J was trimmed by 4 bases and V by 4 bases; bases with no gene match: 9. This CDR3 is 15 amino acids long. The chain's CDR3 is CASSLLQGVKYEQYF. CDR3 nucleotides: TGCGCCAGCAGCCTATTACAGGGGGTGAAGTACGAGCAGTACTTC.

The V call is TRBV9, the J call TRBJ1-6; D possibly corresponds to TRBD1 (6 bases). Trimming stripped 0 bases from V and 7 bases from J, with 20 bases between. The CDR3 length is 18 residues. Germline V CDR1 and CDR2: SGDLS, YYNGEE. CDR3 sequence (DNA): TGTGCCAGCAGCGTAGAAATGGGACACCCTCAGGTCAATTCACCCCTCCACTTT. Translated, it gives CASSVEMGHPQVNSPLHF.

This clone is categorized as large (0.1 to 1%). This chain joins TRBV9 and TRBJ2-2; D call uncertain. Trimming took 2 bases from V and 4 from J, leaving 9 bases between them. Germline CDR1 is SGDLS and CDR2 is YYNGEE. The CDR3 is 14 amino acids. The CDR3, as DNA: TGTGCCAGCAGCGTGGACCCACCCACCGGGGAGCTGTTTTTT. Amino acid sequence: CASSVDPPTGELFF.

This clone was picked up one time. The V gene is TRBV19, the J gene TRBJ2-1, with 9 bases that match TRBD2. From germline, CDR1 is LNHDA and CDR2 SQIVND (reference sequence). CDR3 size: 16 residues. Losses at the gene ends were 10 bases for V and 6 bases for J; bases not matched to a gene: 16. The DNA for the CDR3 is TGTGCCACCCAAAAGCGGGGGGCAGCAGAAGGCAATGAGCAGTTCTTC. Encoded protein: CATQKRGAAEGNEQFF.

This chain connects TRBV6-6 to TRBJ2-7; D gene ambiguous. The germline gives CDR1 MNHNY, CDR2 SVGAGI (reference sequence). Trimming shortened V by 0 bases and J by 3 bases, and 3 bases separated the two germline ends. The CDR3 is 12 residues long. The CDR3 nucleotides read TGTGCCAGCAGTTACTCCTTCTACGAGCAGTACTTC. Its translation is CASSYSFYEQYF.

The chain combines TRBV14 with TRBJ1-5; D uncertain. With 1 base removed from V and 6 bases from J, the gap between germline ends came to 7 bases. Germline loops: CDR1 SGHDN, CDR2 FVKESK. The CDR3 runs 13 residues. CDR3 protein: CASSQVGGQPQHF. CDR3 nucleotides: TGTGCCAGCAGCCAAGTAGGCGGTCAGCCCCAGCATTTT.

The chain is built from TRBV7-9 and TRBJ1-1; the D is unclear. In germline, CDR1 is SEHNR, CDR2 FQNEAQ (reference sequence). The CDR3 spans 13 residues. The ends were cut back, 5 bases at V and 2 bases at J, with 9 bases in the middle. The CDR3 nucleotides are TGTGCCAGCAGCCGGACCCTTAACACTGAAGCTTTCTTT. Its translation is CASSRTLNTEAFF.

The gene calls are TRBV19 and TRBJ2-7, with 9 bases matching TRBD1. CDR1 is LNHDA, CDR2 SQIVND, per germline (reference sequence). The trim removed 5 bases at V and 9 bases at J, leaving 14 bases unmatched. This CDR3 spans 15 amino acids. The CDR3 region is CASSVWTGEKWVQYF. The CDR3 nucleotides read TGTGCCAGTAGTGTATGGACAGGGGAAAAATGGGTGCAGTACTTC.

The chain carries TRBV30 and TRBJ2-1; the D call may be TRBD1 or TRBD2 (6 bases each). Germline V gene lookup returns CDR1 GTSNPN and CDR2 SVGIG (reference sequence). Trimming stripped 8 bases from V and 0 bases from J, with 11 bases between. The CDR3 has 13 amino acids. CDR3 protein: CAGGGISYNEQFF. CDR3 DNA sequence: TGTGCCGGAGGGGGGATCTCCTACAATGAGCAGTTCTTC.

This clone was recorded only once. The chain recombines TRBV19 with TRBJ1-1, with 8 bases lining up with TRBD1. Germline V gene lookup returns CDR1 LNHDA and CDR2 SQIVND (reference sequence). CDR3 length: 13 amino acids. The V gene end was trimmed by 8 bases and the J gene end by 4 bases; junction bases not matched to a gene: 6. The CDR3 is CASGWTGSTEAFF. DNA for the CDR3: TGTGCCAGTGGTTGGACAGGGAGCACTGAAGCTTTCTTT. Combining the CDR3 with reference TRBV19 and TRBJ1-1 gives the whole variable domain DGGITQSPKYLFRKEGQNVTLSCEQNLNHDAMYWYRQDPGQGLRLIYYSQIVNDFQKGDIAEGYSVSREKKESFPLTVTSAQKNPTAFYLCASGWTGSTEAFFGQGTRLTVV.

The rearrangement links TRBV30 to TRBJ1-2; D is undetermined. CDR1 GTSNPN and CDR2 SVGIG come from the germline V gene (reference sequence). The CDR3 spans 14 residues. Deletions cut 1 base from V and 0 bases from J, with 9 bases between. The CDR3 DNA reads TGTGCCTGGAGTGGGAAGGTAGCTAACTATGGCTACACCTTC. Protein: CAWSGKVANYGYTF.

The chain carries TRBV6-5 and TRBJ1-3; no firm D call. Germline V gene sequence: CDR1 MNHEY, CDR2 SVGAGI. V lost 2 bases to trimming and J lost 0 bases, with 5 bases between them. The CDR3 consists of 14 residues. CDR3 bases: TGTGCCAGCAGTTACAGGCACTCTGGAAACACCATATATTTT. Translation gives CASSYRHSGNTIYF.

The chain is built from TRBV7-3 and TRBJ2-1, with D possibly being TRBD1 (5 bases). The ends were cut back, 1 base at V and 4 bases at J, with 11 bases in the middle. Germline-derived CDR1 and CDR2 are SGHTA and FQGTGA. The CDR3 extends over 15 amino acids. CDR3 coding DNA: TGTGCCAGCAGCTTAAGTCCAGGGATATACAATGAGCAGTTCTTC. This encodes CASSLSPGIYNEQFF.

This chain joins TRBV11-2 and TRBJ1-2; D is possibly TRBD1 (6 bases). CDR3 length equals 14 residues. CDR1 and CDR2 (germline): SGHAT, FQNNGV. The V end lost 1 base, the J end lost 4 bases, and 10 bases lay between the germline ends. The DNA for the CDR3 is TGTGCCAGCAGCTTAGCCCAGGGGAGCTATGGCTACACCTTC. This codes for CASSLAQGSYGYTF.

This chain links TRBV5-1 with TRBJ2-1; 16 bases match TRBD2. Unmatched junction bases numbered 4, after V lost 0 bases and J lost 7 bases. The CDR3 runs 17 residues. Looked up from germline, CDR1 is SGHRS and CDR2 is YFSETQ. CDR3 nucleotides: TGCGCCAGCAGCTTGGCCCCGGGACTAGCGGGGGGGAATGAGCAGTTCTTC. Translated: CASSLAPGLAGGNEQFF.

This chain uses TRBV5-1 with TRBJ2-7; D not certain. The V and J ends lost 1 base and 3 bases respectively, with 14 bases between them. The CDR3 runs 15 residues. Per the germline V gene, CDR1 is SGHRS and CDR2 is YFSETQ. The chain's CDR3 is CASSLRPTGDYEQYF. The CDR3 DNA sequence: TGCGCCAGCAGCTTGAGACCGACTGGGGACTACGAGCAGTACTTC.

This chain connects TRBV6-5 to TRBJ2-4; 9 positions agree with TRBD1. V shed 2 bases, J shed 5 bases, and the junction held 4 bases outside the gene matches. Per the germline V gene, CDR1 is MNHEY and CDR2 is SVGAGI. The CDR3 has 15 amino acids. In nucleotides, the CDR3 is TGTGCCAGCAGTTACCGCCGGGACAGGGAAAACATTCAGTACTTC. It encodes CASSYRRDRENIQYF.

V is TRBV29-1 and J is TRBJ1-2; D perhaps matches TRBD1 (6 bases). Deletions cut 6 bases from V and 8 bases from J, with 13 bases between. Looked up from germline, CDR1 is SQVTM and CDR2 is ANQGSEA. The CDR3 extends over 11 amino acids. CDR3: CSVQGLGGYTF. The CDR3 nucleotides are TGCAGCGTCCAGGGGTTGGGCGGCTACACCTTC.

This clone has just one count. This chain connects TRBV29-1 to TRBJ1-1; D unclear. Trimming took off 3 bases at V and 0 bases at J, with 8 bases between the two ends. Per the germline V gene, CDR1 is SQVTM and CDR2 is ANQGSEA. The CDR3 spans 13 residues. As DNA, the CDR3 is TGCAGCGTTGAGTGGGAGATGAACACTGAAGCTTTCTTT. It translates to CSVEWEMNTEAFF.

This sequence joins TRBV19 and TRBJ2-1, with D possibly TRBD2 on 6 matching bases. This CDR3 spans 14 amino acids. The V gene lost 2 bases and the J gene lost 12 bases, with 17 bases spanning the gap. The germline CDR1 and CDR2 sequences are LNHDA and SQIVND (reference sequence). This CDR3 reads CASSIKGAGSGQFF. The DNA for the CDR3 is TGTGCCAGTAGTATAAAAGGCGCGGGGTCGGGGCAGTTCTTC.

V is TRBV29-1 and J is TRBJ1-2, with D uncertain. Germline V CDR1 and CDR2: SQVTM, ANQGSEA. Between the trimmed V and J ends, which lost 0 bases and 2 bases, there was a span of 7 bases. The CDR3 is 13 amino acids. CDR3 loop: CSVEDQPNYGYTF. As DNA, the CDR3 is TGCAGCGTTGAAGATCAACCCAACTATGGCTACACCTTC.

The J gene is TRBJ1-5, the V gene TRBV18, with 9 positions matching TRBD1. Losses at the gene ends were 3 bases for V and 3 bases for J; bases not matched to a gene: 3. The CDR3 length is 15 residues. Germline V gives CDR1 KGHSH, CDR2 LQKENI. CDR3 amino acids: CASSPGTGHNQPQHF. The CDR3 DNA reads as TGTGCCAGCTCACCCGGGACAGGGCACAATCAGCCCCAGCATTTT. The whole variable domain, filled in from reference TRBV18 and TRBJ1-5, reads NAGVMQNPRHLVRRRGQEARLRCSPMKGHSHVYWYRQLPEEGLKFMVYLQKENIIDESGMPKERFSAEFPKEGPSILRIQQVVRGDSAAYFCASSPGTGHNQPQHFGDGTRLSIL.

This clone appeared a few times. The V call is TRBV9, the J call TRBJ2-7; D ambiguous. Germline CDR1 is SGDLS and CDR2 is YYNGEE. The CDR3 covers 15 residues. V lost 4 bases, J lost 1 base, and 15 bases lay in between. The CDR3 loop reads CASSFGWSDSYEQYF. The DNA of the CDR3 is TGTGCCAGCAGCTTCGGATGGAGCGATTCCTACGAGCAGTACTTC.